This TCR beta chain was sequenced during a study of molecular identifiers for immune sequencing clone quantification. About the research overall: RNA from about 20,000 or 100,000 naive CD8 cells was split five ways in replicates, with four sequenced.

For naive CD8 T cells, sorting used the CD8+CD4-CCR7+CD45RA+ phenotype. CDR1 and CDR2 from the germline V gene are LNHDA and SQIVND (reference sequence). The CDR3 is 13 residues long. Between the trimmed V and J ends, which lost 3 bases and 9 bases, there was a span of 12 bases. Findings of the study overall: Whereas clones above 20 RNA copies held under 1% of naive-cell molecules, they held over 97% of effector molecules.

In preparing bulk TCR libraries, previously described methods and listed TCR primers were used. TCRdb recomputed calls from the PCR reads with MiXCR, one row per CDR3 protein. The sample has 7,500 to 10,000 distinct CDR3 sequences, around 19% seen once. This clonotype was counted many times. Its antigen is as yet unknown. The source is a human donor in good health. Some libraries in this study had Jurkat cell RNA spiked in. Sequencing was done on a sample of naive CD8+ T cells from blood, with Jurkat cell RNA spiked in. The subset here: FACS-sorted CD8+CD4-CCR7+CD45RA+ naive T cells. The chain joins TRBV19 to TRBJ1-5; D possibly corresponds to TRBD1 (6 bases). As DNA, the CDR3 is TGTGCCAGTAGTATGCAGGGGTCGGGGCCCCAGCATTTT. It encodes CASSMQGSGPQHF.